Listed below are T cell receptor beta chains from one sample, sequenced in a study of lymphopenia after photon versus proton radiotherapy. Using immunoSEQ multiplex PCR, the repertoire was profiled, and TCRdb retains in-frame clones only, with some absent. The sample consists of about 25,000 clones, roughly 87% of them appearing once. The specimen comprised peripheral blood, sampled from a patient treated with photon-based radiotherapy. The receptor set was obtained from a man in his fifties with gastric cancer. Each CDR3 is given with its conserved first and last residue. The D gene is left open where the match is weak. Where a row states a size, it is once, few, many or the class of an expanded clone; other rows omit it.

j_call | d_call | clone_size | v_call | cdr3_aa | cdr3_nt
TRBJ1-5 | NA | NA | TRBV30 | CAWSSMTLSNQPQHF | TGTGCCTGGAGTTCTATGACATTGAGCAATCAGCCCCAGCATTTT
TRBJ2-3 | TRBD2 | NA | TRBV5-1 | CASSATTSGGTDTQYF | TGCGCCAGCAGCGCGACAACTAGCGGGGGTACAGATACGCAGTATTTT
TRBJ1-2 | NA | NA | TRBV5-5 | CASSHVGVNYGYTF | TGTGCCAGCAGCCACGTTGGGGTTAACTATGGCTACACCTTC
TRBJ1-1 | TRBD1 | NA | TRBV27 | CASSSLQGVITEAFF | TGTGCCAGCAGTTCGCTACAGGGGGTCATCACTGAAGCTTTCTTT
TRBJ1-5 | NA | once | TRBV19 | CASSRQINQPQHF | TGTGCCAGTAGTCGTCAAATCAATCAGCCCCAGCATTTT
TRBJ2-2 | NA | NA | TRBV5-1 | CASSLDVTVGELFF | TGCGCCAGCAGCTTGGACGTGACAGTCGGGGAGCTGTTTTTT
TRBJ1-1 | TRBD1 | NA | TRBV9 | CASNRQGGGYTEAFF | TGTGCCAGCAACCGACAGGGCGGTGGGTACACTGAAGCTTTCTTT
TRBJ2-3 | NA | NA | TRBV7-2 | CASSLEGSTDTQYF | TGTGCCAGCAGCTTAGAGGGCAGCACAGATACGCAGTATTTT
TRBJ2-7 | TRBD1 | NA | TRBV11-2 | CASSRTGTYEQYF | TGTGCCAGCAGCCGGACAGGGACCTACGAGCAGTACTTC
TRBJ2-3 | NA | NA | TRBV7-9 | CASGESTDTQYF | TGTGCCAGCGGGGAGAGCACAGATACGCAGTATTTT
TRBJ2-2 | TRBD2 | NA | TRBV2 | CASSDRAGGPGELFF | TGTGCCAGCAGTGACCGTGCGGGGGGGCCCGGGGAGCTGTTTTTT
TRBJ2-1 | TRBD1 | NA | TRBV11-2 | CASSSGQGTNEQFF | TGTGCCAGCAGCTCCGGACAGGGGACCAATGAGCAGTTCTTC
TRBJ2-5 | NA | few | TRBV20-1 | CSAIFQETQYF | TGCAGTGCTATCTTCCAAGAGACCCAGTACTTC
TRBJ2-1 | TRBD2 | NA | TRBV19 | CASRSSGGAAYNEQFF | TGTGCCAGTCGCTCTAGCGGGGGGGCTGCCTACAATGAGCAGTTCTTC
TRBJ2-1 | NA | NA | TRBV5-1 | CASSATGTAYNEQFF | TGCGCCAGCAGCGCGACCGGGACTGCATACAATGAGCAGTTCTTC
TRBJ1-1 | TRBD1 | NA | TRBV25-1 | CASIRQGRTEAFF | TGTGCCAGCATACGACAGGGGAGAACTGAAGCTTTCTTT
TRBJ1-1 | TRBD1 | once | TRBV5-6 | CASSYGGQGPSEAFF | TGTGCCAGCAGCTACGGGGGACAGGGGCCCTCTGAAGCTTTCTTT
TRBJ1-4 | NA | NA | TRBV10-3 | CAISEVGEKLFF | TGTGCCATCAGTGAGGTCGGTGAAAAACTGTTTTTT
TRBJ1-1 | TRBD1 | NA | TRBV19 | CASKTGDKGTEAFF | TGTGCCAGTAAAACAGGGGACAAGGGCACTGAAGCTTTCTTT
TRBJ2-1 | NA | NA | TRBV30 | CAWSSSRGLSYNEQFF | TGTGCCTGGAGTTCCTCCCGGGGGCTCTCCTACAATGAGCAGTTCTTC
TRBJ1-2 | NA | NA | TRBV6-1 | CASRLLGDYGYTF | TGTGCCAGCAGATTACTGGGAGACTATGGCTACACCTTC
TRBJ1-4 | TRBD1 | NA | TRBV5-1 | CASSSDRGPNEKLFF | TGCGCCAGCAGCTCCGACAGGGGGCCTAATGAAAAACTGTTTTTT
TRBJ2-3 | NA | NA | TRBV19 | CASSLGGLNTDTQYF | TGTGCCAGTAGTCTTGGCGGGTTAAACACAGATACGCAGTATTTT
TRBJ1-1 | TRBD1 | NA | TRBV6-1 | CASSDEGTGSTEAFF | TGTGCCAGCAGTGATGAAGGGACAGGGAGCACTGAAGCTTTCTTT
TRBJ1-6 | NA | NA | TRBV30 | CAWSGRLNSPLHF | TGTGCCTGGAGTGGACGGCTTAATTCACCCCTCCACTTT
TRBJ2-1 | NA | NA | TRBV15 | CATSKGEQFF | TGTGCCACCAGCAAAGGGGAGCAGTTCTTC
TRBJ1-2 | TRBD1 | NA | TRBV2 | CASSGRQGAYGYTF | TGTGCCAGCAGTGGAAGACAGGGGGCCTATGGCTACACCTTC
TRBJ2-5 | NA | NA | TRBV7-3 | CASSLDSSRETQYF | TGTGCCAGCAGCTTAGATAGTAGCAGGGAGACCCAGTACTTC
TRBJ2-7 | TRBD1 | NA | TRBV7-2 | CASSIQGAYEQYF | TGTGCCAGCAGCATACAGGGGGCCTACGAGCAGTACTTC
TRBJ2-6 | TRBD1 | NA | TRBV6-6 | CASSYRTGSGANVLTF | TGTGCCAGCAGTTATAGGACAGGCTCTGGGGCCAACGTCCTGACTTTC
TRBJ2-1 | TRBD1 | NA | TRBV14 | CASSQRTGFPYNEQFF | TGTGCCAGCAGCCAACGGACAGGTTTTCCCTACAATGAGCAGTTCTTC
TRBJ2-3 | NA | NA | TRBV14 | CASSLRVVTDTQYF | TGTGCCAGCAGCCTCCGGGTCGTCACAGATACGCAGTATTTT
TRBJ1-6 | NA | NA | TRBV27 | CASSLGHYSPLHF | TGTGCCAGCAGTTTGGGACATTATTCACCCCTCCACTTT
TRBJ2-4 | TRBD1 | NA | TRBV5-5 | CASSLRGQGGENIQYF | TGTGCCAGCAGCTTAAGAGGACAGGGTGGCGAAAACATTCAGTACTTC
TRBJ1-5 | NA | NA | TRBV19 | CASSLGLSNQPQHF | TGTGCCAGTAGTCTAGGGTTGTCGAATCAGCCCCAGCATTTT
TRBJ1-1 | NA | NA | TRBV5-4 | CASSLGLLNTEAFF | TGTGCCAGCAGCCTAGGATTATTGAACACTGAAGCTTTCTTT
TRBJ1-1 | TRBD1 | NA | TRBV6-6 | CASSTRTGRKGEAFF | TGTGCCAGCAGCACTCGGACAGGGCGGAAAGGGGAAGCTTTCTTT
TRBJ1-4 | NA | NA | TRBV15 | CATSRGIPAKFNEKLFF | TGTGCCACCAGCAGAGGGATTCCCGCTAAGTTTAATGAAAAACTGTTTTTT
TRBJ2-5 | TRBD1 | NA | TRBV28 | CASSFGTGSRVTQYF | TGTGCCAGCAGTTTCGGGACAGGGTCGCGCGTGACCCAGTACTTC
TRBJ1-1 | NA | NA | TRBV6-4 | CATRDGNRNTEAFF | TGTGCCACCAGGGACGGCAACCGGAACACTGAAGCTTTCTTT
TRBJ2-7 | NA | few | TRBV9 | CASSASDSSYEQYF | TGTGCCAGCAGCGCGTCGGACAGTTCCTACGAGCAGTACTTC
TRBJ1-2 | NA | NA | TRBV30 | CAWSSHYGYTF | TGTGCCTGGAGTTCACACTATGGCTACACCTTC
TRBJ1-2 | NA | NA | TRBV30 | CAWSVPDLANYGYTF | TGTGCCTGGAGTGTACCGGACTTAGCTAACTATGGCTACACCTTC
TRBJ2-3 | NA | NA | TRBV29-1 | CSVEDFQLNGGGADTQYF | TGCAGCGTTGAAGACTTCCAGTTGAACGGGGGAGGAGCGGATACGCAGTATTTT
TRBJ1-1 | NA | NA | TRBV27 | CASAEWGRINTEAFF | TGTGCCAGCGCCGAGTGGGGTAGGATTAACACTGAAGCTTTCTTT
TRBJ2-1 | NA | NA | TRBV5-1 | CASSPGQGGNEQFF | TGCGCCAGCAGCCCTGGACAGGGAGGGAATGAGCAGTTCTTC